This is a list of T cell receptor beta chains from one sample in a study of beta chain features in type 1 diabetes. Clones were sequenced by immunoSEQ multiplex PCR, and TCRdb holds only the in-frame ones, with some missing. The sample has roughly 330,000 clones, approximately 9.9% seen once. Specimen: naive CD4+ T cells from blood. The receptor set was obtained from a woman aged 30 to 39 in good health. Each CDR3 is given with its conserved first and last residue. The order of the fields is V gene, J gene, clone size, D gene, CDR3 DNA, CDR3 protein. A D gene is named only where the DNA matches it firmly. For some rows the clone size is stated as once, few or many, or as a class when expanded; others skip it.

v_gene: TRBV25-1
j_gene: TRBJ1-4
abundance: few
d_gene: NA
CDR3nt: TGTGCCAGCAGTGAATATAAAGTGCAGGGGCAAGGTGAAAAACTGTTTTTT
CDR3aa: CASSEYKVQGQGEKLFF

v_gene: TRBV10-3
j_gene: TRBJ2-1
abundance: few
d_gene: NA
CDR3nt: TGTGCCATCAGTTTTGATGCGGGGGCTGGTGAGCAGTTCTTC
CDR3aa: CAISFDAGAGEQFF

v_gene: TRBV29-1
j_gene: TRBJ2-3
abundance: few
d_gene: TRBD2
CDR3nt: TGCAGCGTTTTCGCGGGAGGCACAGATACGCAGTATTTT
CDR3aa: CSVFAGGTDTQYF

v_gene: TRBV7-2
j_gene: TRBJ2-7
abundance: few
d_gene: NA
CDR3nt: TGTGCCAGCAGCAAAGGGGGTAGCGCACCCTACGAGCAGTACTTC
CDR3aa: CASSKGGSAPYEQYF

v_gene: TRBV5-6
j_gene: TRBJ2-4
abundance: few
d_gene: NA
CDR3nt: TGTGCCAGCAGCTTGCGGGGTCCCCGGCCCATTCAGTACTTC
CDR3aa: CASSLRGPRPIQYF

v_gene: TRBV19
j_gene: TRBJ2-7
abundance: NA
d_gene: TRBD2
CDR3nt: TGTGCCAGTAGTAGAGGGACTAGCGGAATGTACGAGCAGTACTTC
CDR3aa: CASSRGTSGMYEQYF

v_gene: TRBV28
j_gene: TRBJ1-3
abundance: NA
d_gene: NA
CDR3nt: TGTGCCAGCTACTCTCCGGGGATGGGAAACACCATATATTTT
CDR3aa: CASYSPGMGNTIYF

v_gene: TRBV10-3
j_gene: TRBJ2-1
abundance: NA
d_gene: NA
CDR3nt: TGTGCCATCAGTGACGCTAGTTACAATGAGCAGTTCTTC
CDR3aa: CAISDASYNEQFF

v_gene: TRBV7-9
j_gene: TRBJ2-1
abundance: NA
d_gene: NA
CDR3nt: TGTGCCAGCAGCCCCCGAGCGGGCGGGTACAATGAGCAGTTCTTC
CDR3aa: CASSPRAGGYNEQFF

v_gene: TRBV7-2
j_gene: TRBJ2-3
abundance: NA
d_gene: NA
CDR3nt: TGTGCCAGCAGCAAAGGACTGGTTAGCACAGATACGCAGTATTTT
CDR3aa: CASSKGLVSTDTQYF

v_gene: TRBV28
j_gene: TRBJ1-1
abundance: NA
d_gene: TRBD1
CDR3nt: TGTGCCATCCGGTCCGGGACAGGGGGCACTGAAGCTTTCTTT
CDR3aa: CAIRSGTGGTEAFF

v_gene: TRBV19
j_gene: TRBJ2-1
abundance: few
d_gene: TRBD1
CDR3nt: TGTGCCAGTAGTATCTCAACAGGGGCGTACAATGAGCAGTTCTTC
CDR3aa: CASSISTGAYNEQFF

v_gene: TRBV5-5
j_gene: TRBJ2-7
abundance: NA
d_gene: NA
CDR3nt: TGTGCCAGTAGTAGTGGGAGGTCCTACGAGCAGTACTTC
CDR3aa: CASSSGRSYEQYF

v_gene: TRBV28
j_gene: TRBJ2-3
abundance: few
d_gene: NA
CDR3nt: TGTGCCAGCATAACGGCAGGGGTCAGCACAGATACGCAGTATTTT
CDR3aa: CASITAGVSTDTQYF

v_gene: TRBV2
j_gene: TRBJ2-2
abundance: few
d_gene: NA
CDR3nt: TGTGCCAGCATTAGGGGAGGACTACAGAACACCGGGGAGCTGTTTTTT
CDR3aa: CASIRGGLQNTGELFF

v_gene: TRBV7-3
j_gene: TRBJ1-2
abundance: few
d_gene: TRBD1
CDR3nt: TGTGCCAGCAGCCTGAACGGACAGGGCGGCATTGACTATGGCTACACCTTC
CDR3aa: CASSLNGQGGIDYGYTF

v_gene: TRBV4-3
j_gene: TRBJ1-5
abundance: few
d_gene: NA
CDR3nt: TGCGCCAGCAGCCAAGATATCGGGGGAGTTAGCAATCAGCCCCAGCATTTT
CDR3aa: CASSQDIGGVSNQPQHF

v_gene: TRBV30
j_gene: TRBJ1-2
abundance: NA
d_gene: NA
CDR3nt: TGTGCCTGGAGTAATGGCAGGGTCCCCTACGGCTATGGCTACACCTTC
CDR3aa: CAWSNGRVPYGYGYTF

v_gene: TRBV29-1
j_gene: TRBJ2-7
abundance: NA
d_gene: TRBD1
CDR3nt: TGCAGCGTCGTGGACAGGGAGTCCTACGAGCAGTACTTC
CDR3aa: CSVVDRESYEQYF

v_gene: TRBV7-2
j_gene: TRBJ2-1
abundance: NA
d_gene: TRBD1
CDR3nt: TGTGCCAGCAGCGCGACAGGGCATGAGCAGTTCTTC
CDR3aa: CASSATGHEQFF

v_gene: TRBV19
j_gene: TRBJ2-7
abundance: NA
d_gene: TRBD2
CDR3nt: TGTGCCAGTAGTCCGACGACTAGCGGGAGTGGTTACGAGCAGTACTTC
CDR3aa: CASSPTTSGSGYEQYF

v_gene: TRBV7-9
j_gene: TRBJ2-7
abundance: few
d_gene: TRBD2
CDR3nt: TGTGCCAGCAGCTTAGCGGCAGGGACTAGCGGGAACCACTACGAGCAGTACTTC
CDR3aa: CASSLAAGTSGNHYEQYF

v_gene: TRBV6-5
j_gene: TRBJ2-1
abundance: NA
d_gene: TRBD1
CDR3nt: TGTGCCAGCAGTTCTCCGGGACAGGACTACAATGAGCAGTTCTTC
CDR3aa: CASSSPGQDYNEQFF

v_gene: TRBV4-1
j_gene: TRBJ2-7
abundance: few
d_gene: TRBD2
CDR3nt: TGCGCCAGCAGTCCCCAGGTAGCGGGAGGGAGCTCCTACGAGCAGTACTTC
CDR3aa: CASSPQVAGGSSYEQYF

v_gene: TRBV4-2
j_gene: TRBJ2-1
abundance: few
d_gene: TRBD2
CDR3nt: TGTGCCAGCAGCCAAGATAGTCTAGCGGGAGACAATGAGCAGTTCTTC
CDR3aa: CASSQDSLAGDNEQFF

v_gene: TRBV7-8
j_gene: TRBJ2-3
abundance: NA
d_gene: NA
CDR3nt: TGTGCCAGCAGCCCTCGGACAGCCTCAGATACGCAGTATTTT
CDR3aa: CASSPRTASDTQYF

v_gene: TRBV5-4
j_gene: TRBJ2-7
abundance: NA
d_gene: TRBD1
CDR3nt: TGTGCCAGCAGCACCGGACAGGGGGCGCCCCACGAGCAGTACTTC
CDR3aa: CASSTGQGAPHEQYF

v_gene: TRBV10-3
j_gene: TRBJ1-1
abundance: NA
d_gene: TRBD1
CDR3nt: TGTGCCATCAGTGGGACAGGGAACACTGAAGCTTTCTTT
CDR3aa: CAISGTGNTEAFF

v_gene: TRBV7-9
j_gene: TRBJ2-7
abundance: few
d_gene: NA
CDR3nt: TGTGCCAGCCGGGGGGACAGGCACTACGAGCAGTACTTC
CDR3aa: CASRGDRHYEQYF

v_gene: TRBV29-1
j_gene: TRBJ2-7
abundance: NA
d_gene: TRBD1
CDR3nt: TGCAGCGTTGTTTCTAGGACAGGGGGCGCCGAGCAGTACTTC
CDR3aa: CSVVSRTGGAEQYF

v_gene: TRBV28
j_gene: TRBJ1-4
abundance: NA
d_gene: NA
CDR3nt: TGTGCCAGCAGCCAACAGGGTGGAGGTGAAAAACTGTTTTTT
CDR3aa: CASSQQGGGEKLFF

v_gene: TRBV2
j_gene: TRBJ1-2
abundance: few
d_gene: TRBD1
CDR3nt: TGTGCCAGCAGTGGGACAGGGGGTTATGGCTACACCTTC
CDR3aa: CASSGTGGYGYTF

v_gene: TRBV7-2
j_gene: TRBJ2-5
abundance: NA
d_gene: NA
CDR3nt: TGTGCCAGCAGCTTCAACGGTGATCAAGAGACCCAGTACTTC
CDR3aa: CASSFNGDQETQYF

v_gene: TRBV4-3
j_gene: TRBJ2-2
abundance: few
d_gene: TRBD1
CDR3nt: TGCGCCAGCAGCCCAAAGATCGGGACAGGGGTGGCCGGGGAGCTGTTTTTT
CDR3aa: CASSPKIGTGVAGELFF

v_gene: TRBV28
j_gene: TRBJ1-5
abundance: few
d_gene: NA
CDR3nt: TGTGCCAGCAGTTTACTTGGAGGGCCCAATCAGCCCCAGCATTTT
CDR3aa: CASSLLGGPNQPQHF

v_gene: TRBV9
j_gene: TRBJ2-4
abundance: NA
d_gene: NA
CDR3nt: TGTGCCAGCAGCGTAGCGGTAGGGGCAGGAAACATTCAGTACTTC
CDR3aa: CASSVAVGAGNIQYF

v_gene: TRBV18
j_gene: TRBJ2-7
abundance: NA
d_gene: NA
CDR3nt: TGTGCCAGCTCACCAGGGACATCATCCTACGAGCAGTACTTC
CDR3aa: CASSPGTSSYEQYF

v_gene: TRBV27
j_gene: TRBJ2-5
abundance: few
d_gene: TRBD2
CDR3nt: TGTGCCAGCAGTTCCTCTCTAGCGGCCCGGGAGACCCAGTACTTC
CDR3aa: CASSSSLAARETQYF

v_gene: TRBV6-6
j_gene: TRBJ2-7
abundance: NA
d_gene: NA
CDR3nt: TGTGCCAGCAGTTTAGGGAGGATGGCTAACGAGCAGTACTTC
CDR3aa: CASSLGRMANEQYF

v_gene: TRBV4-1
j_gene: TRBJ2-7
abundance: NA
d_gene: NA
CDR3nt: TGCGCCAGCAGCCAAGCGTCGTCTTCAGGGCGGGACAGCTCCTACGAGCAGTACTTC
CDR3aa: CASSQASSSGRDSSYEQYF

v_gene: TRBV4-3
j_gene: TRBJ2-5
abundance: NA
d_gene: NA
CDR3nt: TGCGCCAGCAGCCAAGAACTGGCGGAAGAGACCCAGTACTTC
CDR3aa: CASSQELAEETQYF

v_gene: TRBV11-1
j_gene: TRBJ2-3
abundance: few
d_gene: TRBD1
CDR3nt: TGTGCCAGCCAAGGACAGGCCGGCACAGATACGCAGTATTTT
CDR3aa: CASQGQAGTDTQYF

v_gene: TRBV19
j_gene: TRBJ1-5
abundance: few
d_gene: TRBD1
CDR3nt: TGTGCCACCGCGGACAGGGCGAACAATCAGCCCCAGCATTTT
CDR3aa: CATADRANNQPQHF

v_gene: TRBV5-1
j_gene: TRBJ2-7
abundance: NA
d_gene: NA
CDR3nt: TGCGCCAGCAGCTCCTTTAGCGGATACGAGCAGTACTTC
CDR3aa: CASSSFSGYEQYF

v_gene: TRBV18
j_gene: TRBJ2-4
abundance: few
d_gene: NA
CDR3nt: TGTGCCAGCTCACCAGGACAGAGGGCACCAAACATTCAGTACTTC
CDR3aa: CASSPGQRAPNIQYF

v_gene: TRBV29-1
j_gene: TRBJ2-1
abundance: few
d_gene: TRBD2
CDR3nt: TGCAGCGGGTGGACTAGCGGTTACAATGAGCAGTTCTTC
CDR3aa: CSGWTSGYNEQFF

v_gene: TRBV5-1
j_gene: TRBJ1-4
abundance: NA
d_gene: NA
CDR3nt: TGCGCCAGCAGCTTGGACAGGGATGAAAAACTGTTTTTT
CDR3aa: CASSLDRDEKLFF

v_gene: TRBV11-1
j_gene: TRBJ2-3
abundance: NA
d_gene: TRBD2
CDR3nt: TGTGCCAGCAAGCGGATAGCGGGAGTGCTGGCAGATACGCAGTATTTT
CDR3aa: CASKRIAGVLADTQYF

v_gene: TRBV27
j_gene: TRBJ2-7
abundance: NA
d_gene: TRBD1
CDR3nt: TGTGCCAGCAGTAGCGAAACAGGGGGCGCTTTGAACGAGCAGTACTTC
CDR3aa: CASSSETGGALNEQYF

v_gene: TRBV4-1
j_gene: TRBJ2-2
abundance: NA
d_gene: TRBD2
CDR3nt: TGCGCCAGCAGCCAACGATATGGGACTAGCGGGAGAAACGCGAACACCGGGGAGCTGTTTTTT
CDR3aa: CASSQRYGTSGRNANTGELFF

v_gene: TRBV4-1
j_gene: TRBJ2-7
abundance: NA
d_gene: TRBD1
CDR3nt: TGCGCCAGCAGCCAAGATCTCGGGACAGGGTCCTACGAGCAGTACTTC
CDR3aa: CASSQDLGTGSYEQYF

v_gene: TRBV6-6
j_gene: TRBJ2-5
abundance: NA
d_gene: TRBD1
CDR3nt: TGTGCCAGCAGCTCCCAGGGGGCGGAGACCCAGTACTTC
CDR3aa: CASSSQGAETQYF

v_gene: TRBV7-2
j_gene: TRBJ2-1
abundance: NA
d_gene: NA
CDR3nt: TGTGCCAGCAGCTTAGCCGGCGCGGGGTGGTACAATGAGCAGTTCTTC
CDR3aa: CASSLAGAGWYNEQFF